This TCR beta chain is drawn from a study of beta chain features in type 1 diabetes. Overall study context: All samples yielded some 100,000,000 examined sorted cells.

Reverse transcribing all isolated RNA meant expressed TCRB transcripts were sequenced. TCRdb's table, derived via immunoSEQ multiplex PCR, lists solely in-frame clones and lacks some. The sample consists of a few hundred thousand clones, about 14% of them appearing once. This clone was seen more than once but under ten times. Antigen specificity is unknown. Stem cell-like memory, regulatory, central memory and naive CD4+ cells were sorted via CD45RO/CCR7/CD25/CD127/CD95/CD27. V was clipped by 5 bases and J by 5 bases, with 13 bases between them. CDR1 is SEHNR and CDR2 is FQNEAQ in the germline V gene (reference sequence). The CDR3 length is 13 residues. Overall study findings and caveats: TCRB CDR3s were moderately but significantly shorter in Type 1 diabetes patients in all four CD4+ subsets. Compared with healthy donors, patients appeared to share more similar naive, central memory and regulatory TCRB repertoires. Whether TCRB rearrangement is influenced by HLA type was left unresolved in this analysis.

The TCR originated in a woman younger than 35 with type 1 diabetes. The sequenced sample was naive CD4+ T cells from blood. This chain connects TRBV7-9 to TRBJ2-7; D is possibly TRBD1 (6 bases). DNA for the CDR3: TGTGCCAGCAGCAACAGGGTTCTCCACGAGCAGTACTTC. Residues: CASSNRVLHEQYF.